A single TCR beta chain is shown here with its context. Its antigen remains unknown. Each patient came to thyroid surgery without any prior treatment (of any kind). This sample is drawn from a study of metastatic and nonmetastatic thyroid tumors. Findings and caveats of the study: The reported finding was significantly higher TCR beta diversity in malignant thyroid tumors relative to benign nodules, in blood and tumor.

With MiXCR, TCRdb called clones anew from the PCR reads. The sample records about 33,000 clones, 18% being singletons. In germline, CDR1 is LNHNV, CDR2 YYDKDF (reference sequence). V gave up 1 base and J gave up 5 bases, with 5 bases separating them. This CDR3 comprises 13 residues. This receptor was identified in a male donor with papillary thyroid cancer or a benign thyroid nodule (not recorded which). Some clones in this sample may be carry-over from other donors' samples. Material: blood. The rearrangement links TRBV15 to TRBJ2-2; unclear D gene. CDR3 DNA sequence: TGTGCCACCAGCAGAGTAGTTACCGGGGAGCTGTTTTTT. It is translated as CATSRVVTGELFF.